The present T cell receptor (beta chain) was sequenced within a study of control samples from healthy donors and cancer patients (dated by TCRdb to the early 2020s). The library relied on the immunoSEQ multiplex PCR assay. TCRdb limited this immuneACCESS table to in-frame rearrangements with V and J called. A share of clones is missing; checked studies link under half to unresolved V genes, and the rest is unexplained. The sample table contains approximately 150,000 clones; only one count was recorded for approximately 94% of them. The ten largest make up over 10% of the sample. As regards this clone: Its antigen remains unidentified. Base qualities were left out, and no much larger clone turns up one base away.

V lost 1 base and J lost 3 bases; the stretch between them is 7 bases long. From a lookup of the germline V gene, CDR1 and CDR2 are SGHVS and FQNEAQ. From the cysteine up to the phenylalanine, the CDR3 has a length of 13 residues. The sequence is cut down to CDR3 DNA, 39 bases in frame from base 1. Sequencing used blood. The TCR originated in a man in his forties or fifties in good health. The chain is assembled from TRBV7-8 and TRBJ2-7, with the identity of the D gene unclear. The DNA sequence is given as TGTGCCAGCAGCTTAGGGGTTAGCTACGAGCAGTACTTC. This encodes CASSLGVSYEQYF.